Reported below is one T cell receptor beta chain. Its antigen remains unidentified. This sample was taken from a study of shared clonotypes between healthy human individuals. Study-wide results and caveats: Generally, naive subsets came out with larger estimated richness than memory subsets.

Deletions cut 3 bases from V and 9 bases from J, with 8 bases between. Germline CDR1 LNHDA, CDR2 SQIVND (reference sequence). CDR3 length: 12 amino acids. Naive CD8 cells comprised CD45RO-negative, CCR7-positively selected cells, excluding terminally differentiated effector memory CD45RA+ cells. Evenly divided among several immunoSEQ plates was the genomic DNA of each subset. Data came from immunoSEQ multiplex PCR; TCRdb stores just in-frame clones and leaves some out. The sample has about 870,000 clones, 92% seen once; the top ten hold more than 20%. The sequencing sample was made of naive CD8+ T cells sorted from blood. This chain uses TRBV19 with TRBJ2-2; D might be TRBD2 (6 bases). This TCR derives from a man between 25 and 39 years old in good health. CDR3: CASSMGLWELFF. CDR3 in DNA: TGTGCCAGTAGTATGGGACTCTGGGAGCTGTTTTTT.